This note documents a single T cell receptor beta chain sequence. This entry belongs to a study of blood T cell repertoires in COVID-19. Across the study: The United States, Italy and Spain provided the acute and convalescent COVID-19 samples.

In the source study's methods: Scientists estimated how many nucleated cells there were by amplifying reference gene primers. Libraries were prepared by immunoSEQ multiplex PCR; TCRdb keeps only in-frame clonotypes and omits some of them. V and J calls and clone size are given by that table; D and trimming were obtained from the DNA. The table shows 31,000 or so clones, with around 83% occurring only once. The origin of this receptor is a human donor in a cohort sampled during active COVID-19. Sequencing was done on a sample of peripheral blood.

The CDR3 is CASSEVQGSPLHF. The CDR3, as DNA: TGTGCCAGCAGTGAAGTGCAGGGTTCACCCCTCCACTTT. V is TRBV6-1 and J is TRBJ1-6; D is possibly TRBD1 (5 bases). With 1 base removed from V and 9 bases from J, the gap between germline ends came to 7 bases. The CDR3 runs 13 residues. Per germline, CDR1 MNHNS and CDR2 SASEGT.